A single sample gave rise to the 32 T cell receptor beta chains below, sequenced in a study of T cell responses to AZD1222 COVID-19 vaccine. Libraries were prepared by immunoSEQ multiplex PCR; TCRdb keeps only in-frame clonotypes and omits some of them. The table shows 86,000 or so clones, with roughly nine tenths occurring only once. Sequencing used peripheral blood, obtained on day 0 of AZD1222 vaccination. The receptors shown here come from an adult in good health.

This clone was detected only once. This chain uses TRBV28 with TRBJ2-3; 8 bases fit TRBD1. The CDR3 covers 14 residues. The V gene end was trimmed by 8 bases and the J gene end by 10 bases; junction bases not matched to a gene: 14. The germline gives CDR1 MDHEN, CDR2 SYDVKM. The CDR3 DNA sequence: TGTGCCAGCGGGACAGGAGGGAAGCCCTCGGCGCAGTATTTT. Translating it yields CASGTGGKPSAQYF.

The chain links TRBV10-3 to TRBJ1-2; D might be TRBD1 (5 bases). Germline V gene lookup returns CDR1 ENHRY and CDR2 SYGVKD. The ends were cut back, 4 bases at V and 6 bases at J, with 15 bases in the middle. There are 14 residues in the CDR3. The CDR3 sequence: CAISVGVRGHGYTF. Written as DNA, the CDR3 is TGTGCCATCAGTGTAGGGGTCCGGGGCCATGGCTACACCTTC.

V gene TRBV6-6 combines with J gene TRBJ1-2; the D is unclear. CDR1 is MNHNY, CDR2 SVGAGI, per germline (reference sequence). The length of the CDR3 is 14 residues. Deletions cut 5 bases from V and 8 bases from J, with 18 bases between. The CDR3 reads CASSPGRIYQGYTF. CDR3 DNA sequence: TGTGCCAGCAGTCCCGGACGGATCTATCAGGGCTACACCTTC.

Remarks on this clone: Other DNA sequences in this specimen translate into the identical CDR3. The V call is TRBV28, the J call TRBJ1-2, with 8 bases that match TRBD1. Germline V gene lookup returns CDR1 MDHEN and CDR2 SYDVKM. Trimming cost V 3 bases and J 4 bases; bases outside gene matches: 4. The CDR3 contains 14 residues. The CDR3 spells CASSLPGQGYGYTF. CDR3 nucleotide sequence: TGTGCCAGCAGTTTGCCTGGACAGGGCTATGGCTACACCTTC.

This sequence joins TRBV7-2 and TRBJ2-7; 7 positions match TRBD2. V gave up 5 bases and J gave up 3 bases; unmatched junction bases: 4. CDR1 is SGHTA and CDR2 is FQGNSA in the germline V gene. The CDR3 extends over 13 amino acids. In DNA, the CDR3 is TGTGCCAGCAGCCTCGGGGGGATCTACGAGCAGTACTTC. Translation: CASSLGGIYEQYF.

The chain uses TRBV27 and TRBJ1-1; D possibly corresponds to TRBD1 (6 bases). V was pared by 2 bases and J by 3 bases, with 16 bases between. Germline assignment: CDR1 MNHEY and CDR2 SMNVEV (reference sequence). The CDR3 runs 16 residues. The CDR3, as DNA: TGTGCCAGCAGTTTAAGGTTTGGGGGGGCGCACACTGAAGCTTTCTTT. Translating it yields CASSLRFGGAHTEAFF.

J is TRBJ1-5 and V is TRBV7-2; D uncertain. Germline V gene data show CDR1 as SGHTA and CDR2 as FQGNSA. V lost 1 base, J lost 8 bases, and 6 bases lay in between. The CDR3 length is 12 residues. CDR3 nucleotides: TGTGCCAGCAGCTTAGGGGAAGAGCCCCAGCATTTT. It encodes CASSLGEEPQHF.

The J gene is TRBJ2-1, the V gene TRBV18; 8 bases map to TRBD2. Germline CDR1 and CDR2: KGHSH and LQKENI. The CDR3 is made up of 15 amino acids. Germline trimming cut 1 base from V and 7 bases from J; bases unmatched to any gene: 6. CDR3 region: CASSPLAGFGNEQFF. The DNA of the CDR3 is TGTGCCAGCTCACCACTAGCGGGGTTTGGAAATGAGCAGTTCTTC.

For the CDR3, the DNA is TGTGCCAGCAGTGCCGGGACAGCCGTTTTGTACGAGCAGTACTTC. This sequence encodes CASSAGTAVLYEQYF. This chain joins TRBV5-5 and TRBJ2-7, with 7 positions matching TRBD1. CDR1 is SGHKS and CDR2 is YYEKEE in the germline V gene (reference sequence). The ends lost 5 bases at V and 4 bases at J; junction bases unmatched: 12. The CDR3 sequence is 15 residues long.

This clone was seen just once. The chain employs TRBV5-1 and TRBJ2-3; 8 nucleotides agree with TRBD2. This CDR3 comprises 17 residues. V shed 1 base and J 0 bases; nucleotides not matched to a gene: 7. Looked up from germline, CDR1 is SGHRS and CDR2 is YFSETQ. CDR3 sequence reads: CASSLQGLGGSTDTQYF. The DNA for the CDR3 is TGCGCCAGCAGCTTGCAGGGACTAGGCGGGAGCACAGATACGCAGTATTTT. Using reference TRBV5-1 and TRBJ2-3 for the parts outside the CDR3, the full variable domain is KAGVTQTPRYLIKTRGQQVTLSCSPISGHRSVSWYQQTPGQGLQFLFEYFSETQRNKGNFPGRFSGRQFSNSRSEMNVSTLELGDSALYLCASSLQGLGGSTDTQYFGPGTRLTVL.

The rearrangement uses TRBV6-5 and TRBJ2-1; no reliable D call. Looked up from germline, CDR1 is MNHEY and CDR2 is SVGAGI. The V and J ends lost 4 bases and 0 bases respectively, with 10 bases between them. The CDR3 has 15 residues. This chain's CDR3 is CASSSTESSYNEQFF. The DNA of the CDR3 is TGTGCCAGCAGTTCGACGGAAAGCTCCTACAATGAGCAGTTCTTC.

This clone was detected once. This sequence joins TRBV2 and TRBJ2-2; 9 nucleotides align to TRBD1. V shed 7 bases and J 2 bases; nucleotides not matched to a gene: 11. There are 17 residues in the CDR3. Germline V gene sequence: CDR1 SNHLY, CDR2 FYNNEI. CDR3 coding DNA: TGTGCCAGCACTGCCACAGGGGGCGGTGGTAACACCGGGGAGCTGTTTTTT. Protein: CASTATGGGGNTGELFF.

CDR3 in DNA: TGTGCCAGCAGCCCCGGGCACTATGGCTACACCTTC. Protein: CASSPGHYGYTF. V is TRBV3-1 (or the pseudogene TRBV3-2) and J is TRBJ1-2; D remains unclear. Germline V gives CDR1 LGHDT, CDR2 YNNKEL (reference sequence). The V end was cut by 4 bases, the J end by 3 bases, with 6 bases between. The CDR3 consists of 12 residues.

This chain uses TRBV7-2 with TRBJ1-5; TRBD1 might be the D (6 bases). The V gene lost 5 bases and the J gene lost 0 bases, with 14 bases spanning the gap. This CDR3 spans 16 amino acids. Germline CDR1 reads SGHTA; CDR2 reads FQGNSA. CDR3 DNA: TGTGCCAGCAGCCCCCACAGGGACTATAGCAATCAGCCCCAGCATTTT. Its protein is CASSPHRDYSNQPQHF.

The chain recombines TRBV11-2 with TRBJ1-2; 7 positions agree with TRBD1. Germline V CDR1 and CDR2: SGHAT, FQNNGV. J was trimmed by 4 bases and V by 4 bases; bases with no gene match: 3. The CDR3 length is 13 residues. The CDR3 here is CASSSSGGYGYTF. In nucleotides, the CDR3 is TGTGCCAGCAGCTCCTCAGGGGGCTATGGCTACACCTTC. Full variable domain (remainder filled in from reference TRBV11-2 and TRBJ1-2): EAGVAQSPRYKIIEKRQSVAFWCNPISGHATLYWYQQILGQGPKLLIQFQNNGVVDDSQLPKDRFSAERLKGVDSTLKIQPAKLEDSAVYLCASSSSGGYGYTFGSGTRLTVV.

The V gene is TRBV2, the J gene TRBJ1-4; a weak D match, TRBD1 (5 bases). Trimming pared 6 bases from V and 2 bases from J, leaving 13 bases between. The CDR3 has 15 amino acids. The germline CDR1 and CDR2 sequences are SNHLY and FYNNEI. The CDR3 DNA is TGTGCCAGCAGGGGAGGGGAATGGACTAATGAAAAACTGTTTTTT. Protein: CASRGGEWTNEKLFF.

In DNA form, the CDR3 reads TGCAGCGTTGTGGTTCCGGGGCAAGCCAAAAACATTCAGTACTTC. It encodes CSVVVPGQAKNIQYF. V is TRBV29-1 and J is TRBJ2-4; D may be TRBD1 or TRBD2 (5 bases each). The CDR3 consists of 15 residues. CDR1 and CDR2 from the germline V gene are SQVTM and ANQGSEA. The V gene lost 4 bases and the J gene lost 0 bases, with 13 bases spanning the gap.

CDR3 sequence (DNA): TGTGCCAGCTCACCACAGCCGCGACAGGGTGCTGAAGCTTTCTTT. Translation: CASSPQPRQGAEAFF. This chain links TRBV18 with TRBJ1-1; 7 positions agree with TRBD1. This CDR3 has 15 residues. Germline V gives CDR1 KGHSH, CDR2 LQKENI. Trimming at V came to 1 base and at J to 6 bases, leaving 8 bases not matched to a gene.

V and J are TRBV18 and TRBJ1-5, with 9 bases that match TRBD1. V was clipped by 3 bases and J by 7 bases; unmatched bases: 7. Germline values: CDR1 KGHSH, CDR2 LQKENI. This CDR3 spans 15 amino acids. In nucleotides, the CDR3 is TGTGCCAGCTCACCCGGACAGGGGATGGGACAGCCCCAGCATTTT. Protein: CASSPGQGMGQPQHF. The variable domain in full, completed from reference TRBV18 and TRBJ1-5, reads NAGVMQNPRHLVRRRGQEARLRCSPMKGHSHVYWYRQLPEEGLKFMVYLQKENIIDESGMPKERFSAEFPKEGPSILRIQQVVRGDSAAYFCASSPGQGMGQPQHFGDGTRLSIL.

This chain connects TRBV6-2 or TRBV6-3 to TRBJ1-3, with D possibly matching TRBD1 (5 bases). This CDR3 has 14 amino acids. Germline CDR1 reads MNHEY; CDR2 reads SVGEGT. V was clipped by 4 bases and J by 2 bases, with 9 bases between them. DNA of the CDR3: TGTGCCAGCAGTTCGGCCAGGGCTGGAAACACCATATATTTT. This translates into CASSSARAGNTIYF.

This sequence joins TRBV7-9 and TRBJ2-2; D possibly corresponds to TRBD1 (6 bases). V was pared by 3 bases and J by 2 bases, with 13 bases between. Germline CDR1 and CDR2: SEHNR and FQNEAQ (reference sequence). There are 16 residues in the CDR3. The DNA of the CDR3 is TGTGCCAGCAGCTTTTGGGGGCCGGACAACACCGGGGAGCTGTTTTTT. Translating gives CASSFWGPDNTGELFF.

The V call is TRBV19, the J call TRBJ1-2, with 7 bases aligning to TRBD1. This CDR3 spans 13 amino acids. V lost 3 bases, J lost 2 bases, and 0 bases stayed unmatched. The germline V gene encodes CDR1 LNHDA and CDR2 SQIVND (reference sequence). CDR3 in DNA: TGTGCCAGTAGTATGGGACAGAACTATGGCTACACCTTC. Protein: CASSMGQNYGYTF.

The rearrangement joins TRBV19 to TRBJ2-5; TRBD2 aligns across 10 bases. Trimming took 5 bases from V and 1 from J; bases not matched to a gene: 4. The CDR3 extends over 15 amino acids. Germline V gene lookup returns CDR1 LNHDA and CDR2 SQIVND (reference sequence). The CDR3 is CASSVLAGSQETQYF. The CDR3 nucleotides are TGTGCCAGTAGTGTACTAGCGGGGAGCCAAGAGACCCAGTACTTC. Full variable domain (missing parts from reference TRBV19 and TRBJ2-5): DGGITQSPKYLFRKEGQNVTLSCEQNLNHDAMYWYRQDPGQGLRLIYYSQIVNDFQKGDIAEGYSVSREKKESFPLTVTSAQKNPTAFYLCASSVLAGSQETQYFGPGTRLLVL.

The gene calls are TRBV7-2 and TRBJ2-7, with 10 nucleotides matching TRBD2. The germline CDR1 and CDR2 sequences are SGHTA and FQGNSA. CDR3 length: 19 amino acids. After removal of 2 bases from V and 5 bases from J, the junction contained 18 bases not matched to a gene. The CDR3 protein is CASSLPRIGSGGAHDEQYF. In DNA, the CDR3 is TGTGCCAGCAGCTTACCCCGTATTGGGAGCGGGGGGGCCCACGACGAGCAGTACTTC. Combining the CDR3 with reference TRBV7-2 and TRBJ2-7 gives the whole variable domain GAGVSQSPSNKVTEKGKDVELRCDPISGHTALYWYRQSLGQGLEFLIYFQGNSAPDKSGLPSDRFSAERTGGSVSTLTIQRTQQEDSAVYLCASSLPRIGSGGAHDEQYFGPGTRLTVT.

V and J are TRBV7-2 and TRBJ2-7; 13 positions agree with TRBD2. After removal of 4 bases from V and 7 bases from J, the junction contained 4 bases not matched to a gene. Germline V gene data show CDR1 as SGHTA and CDR2 as FQGNSA. The length of the CDR3 is 14 residues. The DNA of the CDR3 is TGTGCCAGCAGCTCGCGGACTAGCGGGGGAGAGCAGTACTTC. Encoded protein: CASSSRTSGGEQYF.

The chain recombines TRBV11-2 with TRBJ2-1; 9 positions match TRBD2. In germline, CDR1 is SGHAT, CDR2 FQNNGV. J lost 10 bases, V lost 1 base, and 8 bases had no gene match. The CDR3 sequence is 15 residues long. CDR3 nucleotides: TGTGCCAGCAGCTTAGTTGGTAGGCGGGAGGGCGAGCAGTTCTTC. Residues: CASSLVGRREGEQFF. Full variable domain (remainder filled in from reference TRBV11-2 and TRBJ2-1): EAGVAQSPRYKIIEKRQSVAFWCNPISGHATLYWYQQILGQGPKLLIQFQNNGVVDDSQLPKDRFSAERLKGVDSTLKIQPAKLEDSAVYLCASSLVGRREGEQFFGPGTRLTVL.

The J gene is TRBJ2-3, the V gene TRBV5-1; either TRBD1 or TRBD2 may supply D (6 bases each). Trimming left V 1 base short and J 0 bases short, with 9 bases between. The CDR3 loop spans 15 amino acids. The germline V gene encodes CDR1 SGHRS and CDR2 YFSETQ. CDR3 sequence reads: CASSLPGASTDTQYF. The DNA for the CDR3 is TGCGCCAGCAGCTTGCCGGGGGCTAGCACAGATACGCAGTATTTT.

V and J are TRBV4-1 and TRBJ2-7; D gene ambiguous. Germline V gene sequence: CDR1 MGHRA, CDR2 YSYEKL. CDR3 length: 14 amino acids. Trimming removed 0 bases at V and 2 bases at J, with 8 bases between. The DNA of the CDR3 is TGCGCCAGCAGCCAAGATTTGGTCGCCTACGAGCAGTACTTC. Its protein product is CASSQDLVAYEQYF.

This clone turned up a few times. The rearrangement links TRBV25-1 to TRBJ2-5, with unresolved D. Trimming cost V 7 bases and J 5 bases, with 11 bases left between them. CDR1 is MGHDK and CDR2 is SYGVNS in the germline V gene. There are 12 residues in the CDR3. The CDR3 loop is CASTRVGETQYF. CDR3 sequence (DNA): TGTGCCAGCACCAGAGTAGGGGAGACCCAGTACTTC.

This clone turned up a few times. This sample includes further DNA sequences coding for the same CDR3. This chain joins TRBV15 and TRBJ2-1; D call uncertain. The CDR3 is 14 residues long. Germline V gene sequence: CDR1 LNHNV, CDR2 YYDKDF (reference sequence). Between the trimmed V and J ends, which lost 1 base and 4 bases, there was a span of 8 bases. The CDR3 reads CATSRGNSYNEQFF. CDR3 sequence (DNA): TGTGCCACCAGCAGAGGTAATAGTTACAATGAGCAGTTCTTC.

This chain joins TRBV9 and TRBJ1-5; no definite D call. V was cut by 4 bases and J by 0 bases, with 5 bases left in between. CDR1 is SGDLS and CDR2 is YYNGEE in the germline V gene. This CDR3 spans 13 amino acids. The CDR3 here is CASSSDSNQPQHF. In DNA form, the CDR3 reads TGTGCCAGCAGCTCCGATAGCAATCAGCCCCAGCATTTT.

The V and J genes are TRBV28 and TRBJ1-6; no definite D call. Trimming took off 10 bases at V and 9 bases at J, with 10 bases between the two ends. CDR3 length: 11 residues. The germline V gene has CDR1 MDHEN and CDR2 SYDVKM. The CDR3 DNA reads TGTGCCATATCGAGTGCTTCACCCCTCCACTTT. Translating gives CAISSASPLHF. The full variable domain, completed using reference TRBV28 and TRBJ1-6, is DVKVTQSSRYLVKRTGEKVFLECVQDMDHENMFWYRQDPGLGLRLIYFSYDVKMKEKGDIPEGYSVSREKKERFSLILESASTNQTSMYLCAISSASPLHFGNGTRLTVT.